Following are 3 T cell receptor beta chains from one sample sequenced in a study of T cells after yellow fever vaccination (dated by TCRdb to the late 2010s). The library was obtained by 5' RACE. Reads for this sample came from an Illumina HiSeq 2500. TCRdb trimmed public reads at Q25 via fastp, called clones via MiXCR and kept in-frame beta chains. Each record represents a unique CDR3 protein, reported with the most common genes and DNA among its rows. The sample table records about 630,000 distinct CDR3 sequences; about 12% of these occur just once. The top ten clones comprise under 15% of the sample. Read against the paper, the sample's treatment or condition label means: live attenuated yellow fever vaccine strain. The sequencing used PBMCs, collected on the day of the yellow fever booster vaccination. These receptors all come from a man aged 30 to 45 who received the YFV17D yellow fever vaccine.

This chain links TRBV5-1 with TRBJ2-5; D is possibly TRBD1 (5 bases). V was clipped by 4 bases and J by 2 bases, with 15 bases between them. In germline, CDR1 is SGHRS, CDR2 YFSETQ. CDR3 length: 15 amino acids. CDR3 protein: CASSPGARTQETQYF. The CDR3 DNA reads TGCGCCAGCAGCCCGGGCGCCAGGACACAAGAGACCCAGTACTTC.

CDR3 in amino acids: CSARYFKQTTDTQYF. CDR3 coding DNA: TGCAGTGCTAGATATTTCAAGCAGACCACTGATACGCAGTATTTT. The genes are TRBV20-1 and TRBJ2-3; no clear D gene. This CDR3 is 15 amino acids long. Germline V CDR1 and CDR2: DFQATT, SNEGSKA (reference sequence). The V gene lost 2 bases and the J gene lost 6 bases, with 18 bases spanning the gap.

V gene TRBV7-8 combines with J gene TRBJ1-5; D possibly corresponds to TRBD1 (6 bases). Germline V gene sequence: CDR1 SGHVS, CDR2 FQNEAQ. The CDR3 runs 15 residues. Trimming removed 5 bases from V and 4 bases from J, with 15 bases in between. The CDR3 region has the DNA TGTGCCAGCAGCGGAAGGGGGACTCGGAATCAGCCCCAGCATTTT. Translating gives CASSGRGTRNQPQHF.